These 28 T cell receptor beta chains share one sample of origin, sequenced in a study of PD-1 blockade in classical Hodgkin lymphoma. Only in-frame clones appear in the TCRdb table, and some are missing; sequencing was by immunoSEQ multiplex PCR. The profile shows 15,000 to 20,000 clones, about 87% of them singletons. Regarding time point: cycle 4 day 1 (C4D1), after 5 to 7 weeks of nivolumab. Every one of the patients relapsed after autologous stem cell transplantation (brentuximab vedotin exposure was variable). Magnetic negative selection isolated CD8+ T cells from thawed PBMCs. Sequenced here: CD8+ T cells from blood, sampled before the fourth cycle of nivolumab. These receptors were obtained from a human donor with classical Hodgkin lymphoma.

The chain combines TRBV6-4 with TRBJ1-1; TRBD1 might be the D (6 bases). The V end was cut by 3 bases, the J end by 4 bases, with 12 bases between. The CDR3 has 14 residues. CDR1 is MRHNA and CDR2 is SNTAGT in the germline V gene. The CDR3, as DNA: TGTGCCAGCAGTGAGTCATCCAGGGGCACTGAAGCTTTCTTT. It translates to CASSESSRGTEAFF.

The chain has TRBV5-6 and TRBJ1-1; no reliable D call. Trimming removed 2 bases from V and 4 bases from J, with 9 bases in between. The germline V gene has CDR1 SGHDT and CDR2 YYEEEE. The CDR3 spans 13 residues. The CDR3 sequence is CASSFRVTTEAFF. The DNA for the CDR3 is TGTGCCAGCAGCTTTCGAGTTACCACTGAAGCTTTCTTT.

The chain recombines TRBV5-4 with TRBJ1-1; 7 bases align to TRBD1. Germline V gene lookup returns CDR1 SGHNT and CDR2 YYREEE (reference sequence). Trimming at V came to 4 bases and at J to 8 bases, leaving 11 bases not matched to a gene. The CDR3 is made up of 14 amino acids. CDR3 in amino acids: CASSATGAFSEAFF. The CDR3 nucleotides are TGTGCCAGCAGCGCTACAGGGGCGTTTTCGGAAGCTTTCTTT. The whole variable domain, filled in from reference TRBV5-4 and TRBJ1-1, reads ETGVTQSPTHLIKTRGQQVTLRCSSQSGHNTVSWYQQALGQGPQFIFQYYREEENGRGNFPPRFSGLQFPNYSSELNVNALELDDSALYLCASSATGAFSEAFFGQGTRLTVV.

This rearrangement joins TRBV18 to TRBJ2-5, with no clear D. The length of the CDR3 is 16 residues. Trimming took 3 bases from V and 5 from J, leaving 19 bases between them. Germline V lookup: CDR1 KGHSH, CDR2 LQKENI. CDR3 sequence: CASSPDILSLEETQYF. CDR3 DNA: TGTGCCAGCTCACCCGATATACTTTCCCTGGAGGAGACCCAGTACTTC.

This clone was seen only a few times. The chain recombines TRBV6-1 with TRBJ1-1; D is unclear. V lost 4 bases and J lost 1, with 10 bases in between. Germline V gene lookup returns CDR1 MNHNS and CDR2 SASEGT. The CDR3 has 14 residues. CDR3: CASSAGAGNTEAFF. The DNA for the CDR3 is TGTGCCAGCAGTGCAGGTGCAGGGAACACTGAAGCTTTCTTT.

The genes are TRBV29-1 and TRBJ1-1, with 8 bases aligning to TRBD1. The germline CDR1 and CDR2 sequences are SQVTM and ANQGSEA. CDR3 size: 14 residues. The V and J ends lost 8 bases and 0 bases, in that order; junction bases with no gene match: 8. The CDR3: CSLGSGGLNTEAFF. The CDR3 coding sequence is TGCAGCTTGGGGTCAGGGGGCCTGAACACTGAAGCTTTCTTT.

In its sample, this clone was seen a few times. CDR3 region: CASSWAQDPPNEKLFF. The CDR3, as DNA: TGTGCCAGTAGCTGGGCACAGGATCCCCCAAATGAAAAACTGTTTTTT. The gene calls are TRBV19 and TRBJ1-4, with a weak D call TRBD1 (5 bases). This CDR3 is built from 16 residues. The V end lost 6 bases, the J end lost 5 bases, and 19 bases lay between the germline ends. Germline V CDR1 and CDR2: LNHDA, SQIVND (reference sequence).

The rearrangement links TRBV9 to TRBJ2-3; TRBD2 aligns across 7 bases. The germline CDR1 and CDR2 sequences are SGDLS and YYNGEE. J lost 5 bases, V lost 2 bases, and 8 bases had no gene match. The length of the CDR3 is 15 residues. CDR3 in amino acids: CASSVSGEGIDTQYF. The CDR3 DNA is TGTGCCAGCAGCGTGAGCGGGGAGGGGATAGATACGCAGTATTTT.

DNA of the CDR3: TGTGCCAGCAGCAATCCATCCCGACAGCCTCATAATGAAAAACTGTTTTTT. Translated, it gives CASSNPSRQPHNEKLFF. The V call is TRBV21-1, the J call TRBJ1-4; whether TRBD1, the table's D call, matches the DNA was not checked. TRBV21-1 is assigned pseudogene status. The CDR3 is 17 amino acids.

V is TRBV15 and J is TRBJ1-4; D is ambiguous. Looked up from germline, CDR1 is LNHNV and CDR2 is YYDKDF (reference sequence). Trimming took off 0 bases at V and 3 bases at J, with 8 bases between the two ends. The CDR3 contains 15 residues. The CDR3 DNA follows: TGTGCCACCAGCAGAGATGGGCCGGCTAATGAAAAACTGTTTTTT. Its translation is CATSRDGPANEKLFF.

J is TRBJ1-5 and V is TRBV19; 7 bases line up with TRBD1. The germline V gene encodes CDR1 LNHDA and CDR2 SQIVND (reference sequence). Trimming cost V 10 bases and J 4 bases; bases outside gene matches: 7. This CDR3 contains 13 residues. The CDR3 here is CATRVQGNQPQHF. The DNA of the CDR3 is TGTGCCACCCGCGTACAGGGGAATCAGCCCCAGCATTTT.

This chain joins TRBV5-1 and TRBJ2-3; 7 bases map to TRBD2. V lost 1 base and J lost 0; bases outside the gene matches: 5. Germline V gene data show CDR1 as SGHRS and CDR2 as YFSETQ. This CDR3 region has 16 residues. CDR3 protein: CASSLPMRESTDTQYF. CDR3 sequence (DNA): TGCGCCAGCAGCTTGCCCATGCGGGAGAGCACAGATACGCAGTATTTT.

This chain joins TRBV27 and TRBJ2-5; D ambiguous. V was shortened by 6 bases and J by 4 bases, with 12 bases between the two germline ends. The CDR3 totals 13 residues. Germline-derived CDR1 and CDR2 are MNHEY and SMNVEV (reference sequence). DNA of the CDR3: TGTGCCAGCAGGGGAATAGGGCGAGAGACCCAGTACTTC. As protein: CASRGIGRETQYF.

V gene TRBV6-5 combines with J gene TRBJ2-7; TRBD1 agrees at 7 bases. The germline CDR1 and CDR2 sequences are MNHEY and SVGAGI. V was pared by 6 bases and J by 7 bases, with 12 bases of the junction left unmatched. The CDR3 runs 14 residues. CDR3: CASSPGDSPNEQYF. As DNA, the CDR3 is TGTGCCAGCAGCCCCGGGGACAGCCCTAATGAGCAGTACTTC.

This clone has more than one count but fewer than ten. The chain recombines TRBV7-9 with TRBJ1-5, with D unresolved. Trimming shortened V by 5 bases and J by 6 bases, and 11 bases separated the two germline ends. Germline values: CDR1 SEHNR, CDR2 FQNEAQ (reference sequence). The length of the CDR3 is 13 residues. This CDR3 reads CASSTSSGQPQHF. The CDR3 DNA is TGTGCCAGCAGCACAAGTAGCGGTCAGCCCCAGCATTTT.

The V gene is TRBV30, the J gene TRBJ1-1; D is ambiguous. Germline V lookup: CDR1 GTSNPN, CDR2 SVGIG (reference sequence). The CDR3 spans 15 residues. V shed 0 bases and J shed 0 bases, with 11 bases lying between them. CDR3 in amino acids: CAWSVLPQLNTEAFF. CDR3 sequence (DNA): TGTGCCTGGAGTGTACTACCACAGCTGAACACTGAAGCTTTCTTT. Using reference TRBV30 and TRBJ1-1 for the parts outside the CDR3, the full variable domain is SQTIHQWPATLVQPVGSPLSLECTVEGTSNPNLYWYRQAAGRGLQLLFYSVGIGQISSEVPQNLSASRPQDRQFILSSKKLLLSDSGFYLCAWSVLPQLNTEAFFGQGTRLTVV.

This clone occurred a few times. The chain links TRBV7-6 to TRBJ1-1, with a tentative D call TRBD1 (5 bases). Germline CDR1 is SGHVS and CDR2 is FNYEAQ. CDR3 length: 13 residues. The germline V and J ends were trimmed by 1 base and 11 bases, with 14 bases remaining between them. The CDR3 spells CASSLEYRTTAFF. CDR3 DNA: TGTGCCAGCAGCTTAGAGTACCGGACAACCGCTTTCTTT. Full variable domain (outside the CDR3, taken from reference TRBV7-6 and TRBJ1-1): GAGVSQSPRYKVTKRGQDVALRCDPISGHVSLYWYRQALGQGPEFLTYFNYEAQQDKSGLPNDRFSAERPEGSISTLTIQRTEQRDSAMYRCASSLEYRTTAFFGQGTRLTVV.

The CDR3 DNA follows: TGCGCCAGCGGGGCACTAGCGGGAGGGCTCTACAATGAGCAGTTCTTC. Translated: CASGALAGGLYNEQFF. The chain uses TRBV5-1 and TRBJ2-1; 13 nucleotides agree with TRBD2. Per the germline V gene, CDR1 is SGHRS and CDR2 is YFSETQ. The trim removed 7 bases at V and 3 bases at J, leaving 7 bases unmatched. The CDR3 loop spans 16 amino acids.

V and J are TRBV7-8 and TRBJ2-1; D not resolved. The CDR3 has 13 amino acids. The V gene's germline CDR1 is SGHVS and CDR2 FQNEAQ. V was pared by 5 bases and J by 10 bases, with 15 bases between. The CDR3 sequence is CASSPPRKSEQFF. The CDR3 DNA sequence: TGTGCCAGCAGCCCCCCCCGAAAGTCGGAGCAGTTCTTC.

This chain joins TRBV6-5 and TRBJ2-3; D possibly corresponds to TRBD2 (5 bases). V lost 4 bases to trimming and J lost 4 bases, with 12 bases between them. CDR1 and CDR2 from the germline V gene are MNHEY and SVGAGI. The CDR3 covers 14 residues. CDR3 residues: CASSSGWLADTQYF. The CDR3 DNA follows: TGTGCCAGCAGTTCGGGATGGTTGGCAGATACGCAGTATTTT.

The chain links TRBV30 to TRBJ1-4; no definite D call. In germline, CDR1 is GTSNPN, CDR2 SVGIG (reference sequence). The CDR3 is 14 amino acids. The germline V and J ends were trimmed by 2 bases and 5 bases, with 12 bases remaining between them. This chain's CDR3 is CAWSLSGQNEKLFF. DNA of the CDR3: TGTGCCTGGAGTTTGTCAGGCCAAAATGAAAAACTGTTTTTT.

This sequence joins TRBV27 and TRBJ2-3, with a possible D match to TRBD1 (6 bases). This CDR3 comprises 14 residues. Trimming pared 2 bases from V and 0 bases from J, leaving 6 bases between. Germline values: CDR1 MNHEY, CDR2 SMNVEV (reference sequence). The CDR3 loop is CASSLTGSTDTQYF. The CDR3 DNA reads TGTGCCAGCAGTTTAACAGGGAGCACAGATACGCAGTATTTT.

This clone was seen more than once but under ten times. V and J are TRBV9 and TRBJ1-2, with TRBD1 matching 7 bases. Germline V gives CDR1 SGDLS, CDR2 YYNGEE. The CDR3 spans 13 residues. The trim removed 7 bases at V and 6 bases at J, leaving 9 bases unmatched. The CDR3 region is CASGVQGRDGYTF. The CDR3 nucleotides read TGTGCCAGCGGGGTACAGGGGAGGGATGGCTACACCTTC.

The V gene is TRBV7-6, the J gene TRBJ2-3, with a weak D call TRBD2 (5 bases). CDR3 length: 15 amino acids. Looked up from germline, CDR1 is SGHVS and CDR2 is FNYEAQ. V lost 7 bases to trimming and J lost 6 bases, with 20 bases between them. The CDR3 nucleotides read TGTGCCAGCACCAAACCGTCTGGCGGGCGGGATACGCAGTATTTT. Its translation is CASTKPSGGRDTQYF.

This chain joins TRBV20-1 and TRBJ2-1, with D unclear. The length of the CDR3 is 11 residues. The ends were cut back, 3 bases at V and 4 bases at J, with 4 bases in the middle. CDR1 and CDR2 (germline): DFQATT, SNEGSKA (reference sequence). The CDR3 spells CSASPYNEQFF. Written as DNA, the CDR3 is TGCAGTGCTAGCCCATACAATGAGCAGTTCTTC.

The V and J genes are TRBV5-4 and TRBJ1-1; maybe TRBD1 (5 bases). Germline loops: CDR1 SGHNT, CDR2 YYREEE (reference sequence). This CDR3 spans 15 amino acids. Trimming removed 6 bases from V and 1 base from J, with 16 bases in between. The CDR3 nucleotides read TGTGCCAGCAAAGCCAGGGAGAGGGGGAACACTGAAGCTTTCTTT. This translates into CASKARERGNTEAFF.

Here the CDR3 reads CASSSGQVYGYTF. CDR3 DNA: TGTGCCAGCAGCTCAGGACAGGTCTATGGCTACACCTTC. This chain connects TRBV13 to TRBJ1-2; 7 bases line up with TRBD1. V was pared by 4 bases and J by 4 bases, with 3 bases of the junction left unmatched. The CDR3 contains 13 residues. Germline V gene lookup returns CDR1 PRHDT and CDR2 FYEKMQ (reference sequence).

This rearrangement joins TRBV30 to TRBJ2-7; 7 nucleotides match TRBD1. Germline lookup yields CDR1 GTSNPN and CDR2 SVGIG (reference sequence). Unmatched junction bases numbered 5, after V lost 0 bases and J lost 3 bases. CDR3 length equals 14 residues. In DNA form, the CDR3 reads TGTGCCTGGAGTGTACAGGGGACAGTCTACGAGCAGTACTTC. Translation: CAWSVQGTVYEQYF.